A selection of T cell receptor beta chains follows, all from one sample in a study of spatial heterogeneity in lung cancer. TCRdb fed the 5' RACE reads into MiXCR, producing one record per CDR3 protein. The sample records approximately 92,000 distinct CDR3 sequences, approximately 12% being singletons. The material sequenced was PBMCs, taken at surgery. The receptors originated from a male donor with early-stage non-small cell lung cancer. The CDR3 runs from the conserved cysteine through the conserved F or W. The D gene is left open where the match is weak. Clone size is not always given. Where it is, it says once, few, many or a class for expanded clones.

d_gene: TRBD1
v_gene: TRBV10-2
j_gene: TRBJ2-7
abundance: .
CDR3aa: CASSEIRQGAFEQYF
CDR3nt: TGCGCCAGCAGTGAGATTCGGCAGGGGGCTTTCGAGCAGTACTTC

d_gene: .
v_gene: TRBV6-5
j_gene: TRBJ2-5
abundance: many
CDR3aa: CASSYSSGVGAQYF
CDR3nt: TGTGCCAGCAGTTACTCGTCCGGTGTTGGGGCCCAGTACTTC

d_gene: .
v_gene: TRBV6-6
j_gene: TRBJ2-5
abundance: few
CDR3aa: CASSSGMETQYF
CDR3nt: TGTGCCAGCAGCTCAGGGATGGAGACCCAGTACTTC

d_gene: .
v_gene: TRBV30
j_gene: TRBJ2-5
abundance: many
CDR3aa: CAWSVGGDGETQYF
CDR3nt: TGTGCCTGGAGTGTAGGGGGAGACGGGGAGACCCAGTACTTC

d_gene: .
v_gene: TRBV12-3/TRBV12-4
j_gene: TRBJ2-3
abundance: .
CDR3aa: CASSLATLSSTDTQYF
CDR3nt: TGTGCCAGCAGTTTAGCCACACTCTCCAGCACAGATACGCAGTATTTT

d_gene: TRBD1
v_gene: TRBV6-5
j_gene: TRBJ1-6
abundance: .
CDR3aa: CASSSQGQGALSPLHF
CDR3nt: TGTGCCAGCAGTTCCCAAGGACAGGGAGCTCTTTCACCCCTCCACTTT

d_gene: .
v_gene: TRBV7-9
j_gene: TRBJ2-7
abundance: once
CDR3aa: CASSLETWPEHF
CDR3nt: TGTGCCAGCAGCCTGGAGACTTGGCCCGAGCACTTC

d_gene: TRBD2
v_gene: TRBV6-1
j_gene: TRBJ2-2
abundance: few
CDR3aa: CASSPLAGGFGELFF
CDR3nt: TGTGCCAGCAGTCCGCTAGCGGGAGGGTTCGGGGAGCTGTTTTTT

d_gene: .
v_gene: TRBV18
j_gene: TRBJ1-2
abundance: few
CDR3aa: CASSPSLTYGYTF
CDR3nt: TGTGCCAGCTCACCCTCCCTGACCTATGGCTACACCTTC

d_gene: .
v_gene: TRBV5-1
j_gene: TRBJ1-1
abundance: many
CDR3aa: CASSSNRAATEAFF
CDR3nt: TGCGCCAGCAGCTCCAACAGGGCGGCCACTGAAGCTTTCTTT

d_gene: .
v_gene: TRBV4-2
j_gene: TRBJ2-3
abundance: many
CDR3aa: CASSQDRAVADTQYF
CDR3nt: TGTGCCAGCAGCCAAGATCGGGCAGTTGCAGATACGCAGTATTTT

d_gene: .
v_gene: TRBV20-1
j_gene: TRBJ2-1
abundance: .
CDR3aa: CSARIGDNEQFF
CDR3nt: TGCAGTGCTAGGATAGGGGACAATGAGCAGTTCTTC

d_gene: TRBD2
v_gene: TRBV9
j_gene: TRBJ2-1
abundance: .
CDR3aa: CASSRGGQNEQFF
CDR3nt: TGTGCCAGCAGTCGCGGGGGGCAGAATGAGCAGTTCTTC

d_gene: .
v_gene: TRBV7-9
j_gene: TRBJ2-4
abundance: many
CDR3aa: CASSLVTNRNIQYF
CDR3nt: TGTGCCAGCAGCTTAGTGACTAACCGAAACATTCAGTACTTC

d_gene: TRBD2
v_gene: TRBV9
j_gene: TRBJ2-1
abundance: few
CDR3aa: CASTGLAGGGDEQFF
CDR3nt: TGTGCCAGCACGGGACTAGCGGGAGGTGGCGATGAGCAGTTCTTC

d_gene: TRBD1
v_gene: TRBV12-3/TRBV12-4
j_gene: TRBJ1-3
abundance: many
CDR3aa: CASSLERQGANTIYF
CDR3nt: TGTGCCAGCAGTTTAGAACGACAGGGGGCAAACACCATATATTTT